This section outlines one T cell receptor beta chain sequence together with its context. The antigen it binds to is not known. No base quality values were provided; no much bigger clone lies one nucleotide off. Library construction relied on the immunoSEQ multiplex PCR assay. Following the manufacturer's protocol, the hsTCRB Kit was used to amplify rearranged TCR beta chain sequences. Sequencing of TCRB libraries was carried out on an Illumina MiSeq. Per the authors' processing: The proprietary platform of the kit vendor was used for demultiplexing, trimming and gene mapping. Held by TCRdb, this immuneACCESS table contains in-frame sequences only and omits some clones. Under half of the omission traces to an unresolved V gene where checked; the cause of the rest is unknown. That table is the source of V, J and clone size, and D and trimming were worked out from the DNA. The table for this sample lists 110,000 or so clones; about nine tenths of them were counted only once. 0.6% to 0.75% of the sample is in the top ten clones.

Cut back by 5 bases and 5 bases, the V and J ends lie 10 bases apart. CDR1 MNHEY and CDR2 SMNVEV are derived from the germline V gene (reference sequence). The CDR3 runs 13 amino acids, cysteine and phenylalanine included. Only the CDR3 portion is preserved as DNA: 39 bases, with reading frame beginning at the first base. This specimen comes from a study of a mutant IDH1 vaccine in newly diagnosed glioma (dated by TCRdb to about 2021). Describing the broader study: Patients were given eight vaccinations, in weeks 1, 3, 5, 7, 11, 15, 19 and 23, which matched visits V03 through V10. In the chemotherapy-containing groups, vaccination started alongside temozolomide cycles, whereas in patients who had radiotherapy alone it started 4-6 weeks after radiotherapy. Of the 32 patients who were treated, approximately 60% were male and around 38% were female, and the mean age was around 40 years. Before enrollment, most patients had been given radiochemotherapy with temozolomide as standard therapy, while the rest had received either radiotherapy alone or temozolomide alone. Peripheral blood was collected at six visits: V03 (baseline), V05, V07, V10, V12 and V13. For exploratory analyses, about two dozen treated patients had longitudinal TCRB deep sequencing done wherever samples were available. Broad study findings and their caveats: Selection of PBMC samples for TCRB deep sequencing was based on availability. Immune responses induced by the vaccine were seen in roughly 92% of patients across multiple MHC alleles. Pseudoprogression appeared unrelated to alterations in the top peripheral T cell clonotypes detected by TCRB sequencing. The authors stated that sample limitations prevented analyses of patient blood samples from being reproduced.

The time point label of this sample denotes: week 11, during vaccination. Every vaccine dose consisted of 300 ug of a 20-mer mutant IDH1 peptide in Montanide, administered subcutaneously together with topical imiquimod. All donors had newly diagnosed IDH1-mutant astrocytomas of WHO grade 3 or 4 that showed loss of nuclear ATRX. The samples were drawn from NOA16, a multicentre, single-arm, open-label phase I trial in Germany that tested a mutant IDH1 peptide vaccine in humans for the first time. Genomic DNA for TCRB sequencing was extracted from EDTA blood using the DNeasy Blood and Tissue Kit. The V and J genes are TRBV27 and TRBJ2-1; 5 matching bases give a weak D call of TRBD2. The sample in question was PBMCs, obtained from a glioma patient whose treatment included an IDH1 peptide vaccine. The receptor's source is a woman aged 45 to 65 with glioma. CDR3 sequence: CASSPKRHNEQFF. The DNA sequence is as follows: TGTGCCAGCAGTCCAAAGCGGCACAATGAGCAGTTCTTC.